This note documents a single T cell receptor beta chain sequence. Its antigen is as yet unknown. CDR3 length equals 15 residues. With V trimmed by 5 bases and J by 6 bases, 9 bases remained unmatched. Germline values: CDR1 SGHVS, CDR2 FQNEAQ. These data belong to a study of cytomegalovirus exposure and HLA in healthy donors. Whole-study results and caveats: Subsequent analysis revealed that first-cohort TCR clusters tended to co-occur in the roughly 120 validation repertoires. As confirmed in vitro, a few CMV-associated chains were specific for CMV antigens. The authors listed approximately 150 TCR beta chains as cytomegalovirus-associated.

The assay was immunoSEQ multiplex PCR, and TCRdb's table has in-frame clones only and misses some. The sample holds under 150,000 clones, approximately 87% seen once. The TCR sequence derives from a young man in good health and CMV-seronegative. V and J are TRBV7-8 and TRBJ1-5; 8 bases line up with TRBD1. Sequenced input: PBMCs. The CDR3 DNA reads TGTGCCAGCAGCGCGGACAGGGCGGGAAGTCAGCCCCAGCATTTT. Its protein product is CASSADRAGSQPQHF.